This record concerns one T cell receptor (beta chain) sequence. The data belong to a study of blood T cell repertoires in COVID-19. Study at large: The study drew acute and convalescent COVID-19 samples from the United States, Italy and Spain. T cells, B-cell-depleted T cells, or PBMCs supplied cDNA or gDNA.

Clones were sequenced by immunoSEQ multiplex PCR, and TCRdb holds only the in-frame ones, with some missing. Here the sample spans more than 250,000 clones, roughly 86% being singletons. This CDR3 is built from 16 residues. V lost 5 bases and J 3 bases, leaving 20 bases between the germline ends. Germline CDR1 reads SGHAT; CDR2 reads FQNNGV. Input material: peripheral blood. The TCR comes from a man between 18 and 29 years old with active or convalescent COVID-19. The chain employs TRBV11-2 and TRBJ2-7; maybe TRBD2 (6 bases). DNA of the CDR3: TGTGCCAGCAGCCCTCTCCGACGGACTACCAACTACGAGCAGTACTTC. Its translation: CASSPLRRTTNYEQYF. Together with reference TRBV11-2 and TRBJ2-7, the CDR3 gives the full variable domain: EAGVAQSPRYKIIEKRQSVAFWCNPISGHATLYWYQQILGQGPKLLIQFQNNGVVDDSQLPKDRFSAERLKGVDSTLKIQPAKLEDSAVYLCASSPLRRTTNYEQYFGPGTRLTVT.